The T cell receptor beta chain under discussion was sequenced for a study of CD8+ T cells in alopecia areata. Findings of the study overall: Scalp sample sequencing also detects resident alphabeta T cells of normal skin. It was less clear whether patients shared TCRs than it was in mice, possibly because of HLA. Clonality was higher in lesional than normal scalp, especially in alopecia totalis/universalis.

On this clone itself: What it binds is unknown.

RNA, once extracted, was reverse transcribed into cDNA for use as the sequencing template. Here immunoSEQ multiplex PCR was the method, and the copy in TCRdb shows in-frame clones only, minus some. The table lists 100,000 to 130,000 clones, around 59% of them singletons. Researchers picked out CD4+ and CD8+ T cells from PBMCs by sorting. Germline assignment: CDR1 MGHRA and CDR2 YSYEKL. The CDR3 spans 12 residues. Trimming took 4 bases from V and 6 from J, leaving 8 bases between them. This chain joins TRBV4-1 and TRBJ2-3; D gene unclear. The sequence came from a human donor in good health. The material sequenced was CD8+ T cells sorted from blood. The CDR3 reads CASSLLADTQYF. The CDR3 DNA follows: TGCGCCAGCAGCCTCTTGGCGGATACGCAGTATTTT.